This T cell receptor beta chain was profiled in a study of blood T cells in healthy people across ages. Regarding the study as a whole: Unsorted PBMC material precluded a definitive naive versus antigen-experienced comparison. Significant beta diversity loss was already apparent by age roughly 38, declining roughly linearly.

The use of a sample-barcoded 5' primer and a J-beta primer mix characterized a second PCR of 7 to 11 cycles. MiXCR, run by TCRdb on the 5' RACE reads, gives a single entry per CDR3 protein. The data contain roughly 2 million distinct CDR3 sequences, around 48% of them singletons. In its sample, this clonotype was seen a few times. Its antigen is unidentified. This CDR3 is 15 amino acids long. Trimming removed 0 bases at V and 9 bases at J, with 17 bases between. Germline-derived CDR1 and CDR2 are LGHNA and YNFKEQ. The chain employs TRBV4-2 and TRBJ2-5; D remains ambiguous. The sample was blood. The TCR was taken from a woman in her 40s in good health. CDR3 bases: TGTGCCAGCAGCCAAGAATGGCGTTTTCCAGGTCCCCAGTACTTC. It specifies CASSQEWRFPGPQYF.